This TCR beta chain appears in the sequencing data of a study of glioma-infiltrating T cells after dendritic cell vaccination (dated by TCRdb to the mid-2010s). Regarding the study in general: The cohort included 15 or so glioblastoma patients drawn from Phase I and II dendritic cell vaccination trials, of whom 9 were newly diagnosed and 6 had recurrent disease. Autologous tumor lysate-pulsed dendritic cell vaccination was administered to the patients between about 2002 and 2013. Patients received three intradermal dendritic cell vaccine injections at biweekly intervals in the arm below the axilla. The vaccine consisted of monocyte-derived dendritic cells cultured less than nine days with IL-4 and GM-CSF, then pulsed overnight with autologous tumor lysate. Survival after dendritic cell vaccination was correlated with TCR sequencing metrics such as TIL content and the overlap between tumor and blood repertoires. Tumor-infiltrating lymphocyte content was quantified and tumor and blood repertoires were compared in dendritic cell-vaccinated glioblastoma patients by deep sequencing of TCR beta CDR3 regions. Summary of the overall study and its limitations: The TCR overlap response model with three groups was called speculative and said to need prospective validation. The cohort was small and heterogeneous, with few patients having full blood and tumor sets and even fewer initial-recurrent tumor pairs. Longer time to progression and overall survival after dendritic cell vaccination were predicted by higher estimated pretreatment TIL content. No direct relationship between TCR clonality and survival was found, suggesting that a diverse polyclonal response may matter.

As to this clone: Its antigen has not been determined. Per-base quality was not reported, and no clone a single base away is much larger than it.

Unmatched junction bases come to 3, with V trimmed by 4 bases and J by 6 bases. Looking up the germline V gene yields CDR1 SGHTA and CDR2 FQGTGA. Measured from the cysteine to the phenylalanine, the CDR3 is 13 residues long. Only the CDR3 part of the read is kept: 39 bases, read in frame from the first base. The immunoSEQ assay amplified TCRB CDR3 regions from approximately 1.8 micrograms of genomic DNA, or from all available DNA when less than that amount was available. The multiplex PCR employed 60 forward primers targeting TCR V beta segments and 13 reverse primers targeting J beta segments. To estimate the number of reads per starting template, synthetic control templates were added to each sample at limiting dilution. The Illumina HiSeq System generated 87 bp sequencing reads. On the study's bioinformatics: To remove PCR and sequencing errors, closely related sequences were merged with a nearest neighbor algorithm. TCR overlap was defined as the percentage of unique tumor TCR beta sequences that were also found in the peripheral blood of the same patient. TCRdb took this table from immuneACCESS and kept in-frame rearrangements with V and J called. Such tables lack part of the clones; where checked against another copy, unresolved V genes explain under half of the gap, and the rest is unexplained. That table gives V, J and clone size, and the DNA gave D and trimming. Within this sample are about 46,000 clones, with 89% of them counted one time only. The biggest ten clones account for 5% to 6.5% of the sample.

This specimen's time point label, interpreted: after dendritic cell vaccination, including at tumor progression/relapse. Selection of patients required sufficient residual fresh-frozen tumor tissue and over two years of available survival data. None of the glioblastoma patients carried an isocitrate dehydrogenase mutation, although molecular status otherwise varied. PBMC were collected before vaccination, two weeks after the third vaccination, and at tumor progression if tumor progression occurred. The Qiagen DNeasy Blood extraction Kit was used to extract genomic DNA. The starting material was blood, obtained after dendritic cell vaccination. The sequence was collected from a human donor with glioblastoma. Rearrangement joined TRBV7-3 to TRBJ1-2; TRBD1 matches 9 bases in the middle. The CDR3 has the sequence CASSSRTGDGYTF. The nucleotide sequence reads as follows: TGTGCCAGCAGCTCACGGACAGGGGATGGCTACACCTTC.